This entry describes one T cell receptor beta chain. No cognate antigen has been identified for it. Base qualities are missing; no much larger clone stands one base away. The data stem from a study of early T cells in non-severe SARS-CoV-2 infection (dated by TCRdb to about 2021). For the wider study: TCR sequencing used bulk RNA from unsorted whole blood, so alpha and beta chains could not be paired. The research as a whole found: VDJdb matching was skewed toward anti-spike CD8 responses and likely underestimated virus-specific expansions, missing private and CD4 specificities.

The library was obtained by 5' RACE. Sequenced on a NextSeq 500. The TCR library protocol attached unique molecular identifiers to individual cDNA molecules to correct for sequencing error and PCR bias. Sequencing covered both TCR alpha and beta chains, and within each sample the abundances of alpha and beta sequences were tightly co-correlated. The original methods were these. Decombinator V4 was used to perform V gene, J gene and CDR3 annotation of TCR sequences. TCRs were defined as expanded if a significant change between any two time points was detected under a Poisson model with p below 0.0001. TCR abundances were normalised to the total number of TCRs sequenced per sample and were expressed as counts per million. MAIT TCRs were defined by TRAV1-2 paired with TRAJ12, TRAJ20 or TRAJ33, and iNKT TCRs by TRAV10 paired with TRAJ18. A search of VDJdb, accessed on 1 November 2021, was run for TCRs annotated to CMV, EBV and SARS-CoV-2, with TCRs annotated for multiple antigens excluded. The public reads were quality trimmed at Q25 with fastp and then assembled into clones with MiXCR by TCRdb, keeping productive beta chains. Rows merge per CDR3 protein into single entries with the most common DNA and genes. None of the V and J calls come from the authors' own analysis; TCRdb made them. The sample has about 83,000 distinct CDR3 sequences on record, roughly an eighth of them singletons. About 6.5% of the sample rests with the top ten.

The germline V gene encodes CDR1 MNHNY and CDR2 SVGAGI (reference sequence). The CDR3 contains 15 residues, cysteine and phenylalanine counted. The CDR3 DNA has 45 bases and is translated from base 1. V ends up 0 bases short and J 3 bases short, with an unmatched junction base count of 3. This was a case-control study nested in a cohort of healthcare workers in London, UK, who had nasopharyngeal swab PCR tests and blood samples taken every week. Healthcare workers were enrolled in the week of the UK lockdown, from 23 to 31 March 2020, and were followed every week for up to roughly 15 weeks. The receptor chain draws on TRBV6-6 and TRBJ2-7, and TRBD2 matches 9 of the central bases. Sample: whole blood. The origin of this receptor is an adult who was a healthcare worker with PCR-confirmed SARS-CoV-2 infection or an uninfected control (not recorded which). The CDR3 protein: CASSYSQREVYEQYF. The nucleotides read TGTGCCAGCAGTTACTCCCAGCGGGAGGTCTACGAGCAGTACTTC.